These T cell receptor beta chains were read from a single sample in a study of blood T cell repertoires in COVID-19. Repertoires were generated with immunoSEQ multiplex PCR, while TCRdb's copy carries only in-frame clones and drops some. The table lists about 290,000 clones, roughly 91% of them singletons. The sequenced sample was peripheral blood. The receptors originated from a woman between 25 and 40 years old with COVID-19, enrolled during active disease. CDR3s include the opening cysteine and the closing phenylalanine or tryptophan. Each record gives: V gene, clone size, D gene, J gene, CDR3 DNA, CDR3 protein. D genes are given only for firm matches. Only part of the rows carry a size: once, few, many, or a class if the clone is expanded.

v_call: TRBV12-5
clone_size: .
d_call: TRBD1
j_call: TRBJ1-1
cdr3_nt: TGTGCTAGTGGCCCGACTTTGACAGGGCTTCAAGCTTTCTTT
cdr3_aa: CASGPTLTGLQAFF

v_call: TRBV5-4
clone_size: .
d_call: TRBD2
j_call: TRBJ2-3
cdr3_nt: TGTGCCAGCAGCTGGACTAGCGGGGGCGGGGATACGCAGTATTTT
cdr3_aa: CASSWTSGGGDTQYF

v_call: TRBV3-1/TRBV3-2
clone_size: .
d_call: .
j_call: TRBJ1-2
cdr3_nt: TGTGCCAGCAGCAACTTTGACAGAGGCTATGGCTACACCTTC
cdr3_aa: CASSNFDRGYGYTF

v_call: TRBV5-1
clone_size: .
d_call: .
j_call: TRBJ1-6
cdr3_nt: TGCGCCAGCAGCTTGCTGGGGGGGGATTCACCCCTCCACTTT
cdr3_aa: CASSLLGGDSPLHF

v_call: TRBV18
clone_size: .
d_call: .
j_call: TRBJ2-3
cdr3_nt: TGTGCCAGCTCACCATATTACACAGATACGCAGTATTTT
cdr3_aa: CASSPYYTDTQYF

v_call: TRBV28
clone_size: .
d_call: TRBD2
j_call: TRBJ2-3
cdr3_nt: TGTGCCAGCAGTTTCCTAGCGGACCGCACAGATACGCAGTATTTT
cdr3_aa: CASSFLADRTDTQYF

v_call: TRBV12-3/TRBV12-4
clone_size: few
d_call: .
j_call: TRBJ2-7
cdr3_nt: TGTGCCAGCAGTTTCGACACCGCCTACGAGCAGTACTTC
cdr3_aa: CASSFDTAYEQYF

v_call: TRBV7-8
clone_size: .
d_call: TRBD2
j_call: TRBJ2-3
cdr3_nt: TGTGCCAGCAGCTTATGGAGCGGGGCTGGTAAAGATACGCAGTATTTT
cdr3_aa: CASSLWSGAGKDTQYF

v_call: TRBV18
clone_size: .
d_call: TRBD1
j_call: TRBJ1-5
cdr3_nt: TGTGCCAGCTCCCGGACAGGGGGAAGCAATCAGCCCCAGCATTTT
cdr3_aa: CASSRTGGSNQPQHF

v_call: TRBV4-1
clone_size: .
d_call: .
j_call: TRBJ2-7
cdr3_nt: TGCGCCAGCAGCCAAGGGTCGCGGGGATACGAGCAGTACTTC
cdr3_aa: CASSQGSRGYEQYF

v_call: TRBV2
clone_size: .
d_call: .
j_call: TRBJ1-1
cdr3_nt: TGTGCCAGCAAGGGGGGGGCGACTCACACTGAAGCTTTCTTT
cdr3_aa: CASKGGATHTEAFF

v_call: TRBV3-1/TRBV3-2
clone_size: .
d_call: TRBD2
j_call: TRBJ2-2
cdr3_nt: TGTGCCAGCAGCCACCTAGCGGGGGGGCCTGGCGGGGAGCTGTTTTTT
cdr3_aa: CASSHLAGGPGGELFF

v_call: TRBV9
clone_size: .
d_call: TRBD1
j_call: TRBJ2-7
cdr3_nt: TGTGCCAGCAGCGCCCTCAGGGGGAGCGAGCAGTACTTC
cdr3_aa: CASSALRGSEQYF

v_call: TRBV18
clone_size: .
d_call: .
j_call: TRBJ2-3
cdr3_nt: TGTGCCAGCTCACCTCCGACTAGTATCGATACGCAGTATTTT
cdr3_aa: CASSPPTSIDTQYF

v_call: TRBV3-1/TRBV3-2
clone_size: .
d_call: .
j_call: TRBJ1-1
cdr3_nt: TGTGCCAGCAGCCAAGCTTGGTGGAGGGACACTGAAGCTTTCTTT
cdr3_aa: CASSQAWWRDTEAFF

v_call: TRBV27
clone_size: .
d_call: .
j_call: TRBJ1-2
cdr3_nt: TGTGCCAGCAGTTTCCGGGGGAGAAGTATTGACTATGGCTACACCTTC
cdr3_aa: CASSFRGRSIDYGYTF

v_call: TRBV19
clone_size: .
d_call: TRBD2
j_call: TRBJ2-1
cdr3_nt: TGTGCCAGTAGTCTTTCTAGCGGGGGGTCCAATGAGCAGTTCTTC
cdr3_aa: CASSLSSGGSNEQFF

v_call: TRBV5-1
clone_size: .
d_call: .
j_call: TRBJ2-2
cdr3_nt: TGCGCCAGCGATCCCGGGACAACCCGTACCGGGGAGCTGTTTTTT
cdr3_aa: CASDPGTTRTGELFF

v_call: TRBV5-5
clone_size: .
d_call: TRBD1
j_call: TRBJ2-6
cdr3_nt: TGTGCCAGCAGCAGGACAGGGGGTAACTCCGGGGCCAACGTCCTGACTTTC
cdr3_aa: CASSRTGGNSGANVLTF

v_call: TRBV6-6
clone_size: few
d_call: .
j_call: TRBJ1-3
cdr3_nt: TGTGCCAGCAGCCCTCAGCCGGGACTGTCTGGAAACACCATATATTTT
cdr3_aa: CASSPQPGLSGNTIYF

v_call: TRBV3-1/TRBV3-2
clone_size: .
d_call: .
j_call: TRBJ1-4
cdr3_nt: TGTGCCAGCAGCTCCACAGGGATTAAGGAAAAACTGTTTTTT
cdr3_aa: CASSSTGIKEKLFF

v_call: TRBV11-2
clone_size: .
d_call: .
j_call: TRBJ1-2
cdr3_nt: TGTGCCAGCAGCCCAGGCACAGGGAACTATGGCTACACCTTC
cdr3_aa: CASSPGTGNYGYTF

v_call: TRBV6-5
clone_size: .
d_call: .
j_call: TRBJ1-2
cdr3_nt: TGTGCCAGCAGTTACAGACAGGACGGCTATGGCTACACCTTC
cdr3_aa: CASSYRQDGYGYTF

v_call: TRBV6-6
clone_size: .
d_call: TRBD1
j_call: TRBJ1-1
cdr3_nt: TGTGCCAGCATCAGAGCCGGGCAGGGGGACACTGAAGCTTTCTTT
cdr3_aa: CASIRAGQGDTEAFF

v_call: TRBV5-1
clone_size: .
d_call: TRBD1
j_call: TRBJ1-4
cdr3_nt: TGCGCCAGCAGCTCCCGACAGGGCAATGAAAAACTGTTTTTT
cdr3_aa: CASSSRQGNEKLFF

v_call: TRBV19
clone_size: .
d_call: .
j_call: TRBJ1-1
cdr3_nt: TGTGCCAGCCTCACCCCCGGGGGGTCTGAAGCTTTCTTT
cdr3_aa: CASLTPGGSEAFF

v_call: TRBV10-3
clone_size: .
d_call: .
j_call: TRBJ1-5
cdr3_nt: TGTGCCATCAGTGCCCTCGCGGATCAGCCCCAGCATTTT
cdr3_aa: CAISALADQPQHF

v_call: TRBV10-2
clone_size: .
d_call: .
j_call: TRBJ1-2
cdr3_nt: TGCGCCTCCCGCCCCACAGGACATAACTATGGCTACACCTTC
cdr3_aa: CASRPTGHNYGYTF

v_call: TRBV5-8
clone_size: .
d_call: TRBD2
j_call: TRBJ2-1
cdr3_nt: TGTGCCAGCAGCTTGAAACTAGCGGGGGCCCGGATTCACAATGAGCAGTTCTTC
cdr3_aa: CASSLKLAGARIHNEQFF

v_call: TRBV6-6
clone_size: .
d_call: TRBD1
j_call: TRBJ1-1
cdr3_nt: TGTGCCAGCAGCGAGGACAGGCCGGACACTGAAGCTTTCTTT
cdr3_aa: CASSEDRPDTEAFF

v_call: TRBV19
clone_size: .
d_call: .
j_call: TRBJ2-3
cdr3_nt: TGTGCCTCTCGAGCGACGGAAACTAGCACAGATACGCAGTATTTT
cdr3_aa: CASRATETSTDTQYF

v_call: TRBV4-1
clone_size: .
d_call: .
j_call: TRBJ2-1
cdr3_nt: TGCGCCAGCAGCCAAGAAGGGACACCTTACAATGAGCAGTTCTTC
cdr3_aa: CASSQEGTPYNEQFF

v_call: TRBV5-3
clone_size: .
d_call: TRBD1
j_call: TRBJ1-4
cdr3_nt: TGTGCCAGAAGCCTCTGGTGGGGACAGGCCAAAACAGGACCAACTAATGAAAAACTGTTTTTT
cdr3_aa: CARSLWWGQAKTGPTNEKLFF

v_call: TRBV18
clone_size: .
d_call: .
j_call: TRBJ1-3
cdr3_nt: TGTGCCAGCTCGCCGGACATAAACTCTGGAAACACCATATATTTT
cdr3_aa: CASSPDINSGNTIYF

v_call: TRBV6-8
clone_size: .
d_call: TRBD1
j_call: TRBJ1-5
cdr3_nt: TGTGCCAGCAGTTACAGCCGCGACAGGGTATGTCACGCCAATCAGCCCCAGCATTTT
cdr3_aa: CASSYSRDRVCHANQPQHF

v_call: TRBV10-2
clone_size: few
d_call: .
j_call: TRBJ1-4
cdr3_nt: TGCGCCAGCAGTGGCCGAGATGAAAAACTGTTTTTT
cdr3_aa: CASSGRDEKLFF

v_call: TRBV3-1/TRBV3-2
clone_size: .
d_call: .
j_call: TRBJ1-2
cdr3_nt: TGTGCCAGCAGCGGAGACGAGGGAATCAATGGCTACACCTTC
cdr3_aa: CASSGDEGINGYTF

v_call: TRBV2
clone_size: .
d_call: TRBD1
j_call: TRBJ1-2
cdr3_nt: TGTGCCAGCAGTTATCCGGGACAGGGTTCTAACTATGGCTACACCTTC
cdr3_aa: CASSYPGQGSNYGYTF

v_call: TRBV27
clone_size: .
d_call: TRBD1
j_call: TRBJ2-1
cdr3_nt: TGTGCCAGCAGTTTTGGGACAGGGGGCAGTGAGCAGTTCTTC
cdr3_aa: CASSFGTGGSEQFF

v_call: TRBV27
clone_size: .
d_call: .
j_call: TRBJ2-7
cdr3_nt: TGTGCCAGCAGTTCGACGGGACTCTACGAGCAGTACTTC
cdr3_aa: CASSSTGLYEQYF

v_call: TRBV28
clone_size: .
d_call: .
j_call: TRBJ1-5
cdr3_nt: TGTGCCACCACGATGTGGCGCAATCAGCCCCAGCATTTT
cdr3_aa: CATTMWRNQPQHF